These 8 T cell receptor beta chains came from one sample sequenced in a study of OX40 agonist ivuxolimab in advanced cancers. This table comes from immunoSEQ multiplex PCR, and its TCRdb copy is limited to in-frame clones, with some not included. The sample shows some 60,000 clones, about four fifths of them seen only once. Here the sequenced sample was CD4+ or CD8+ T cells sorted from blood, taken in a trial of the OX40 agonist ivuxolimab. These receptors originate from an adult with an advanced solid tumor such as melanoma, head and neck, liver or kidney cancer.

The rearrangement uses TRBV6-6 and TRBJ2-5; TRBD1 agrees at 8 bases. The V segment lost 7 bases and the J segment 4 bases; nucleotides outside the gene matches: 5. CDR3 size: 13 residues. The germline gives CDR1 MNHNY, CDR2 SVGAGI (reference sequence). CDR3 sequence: CASKDREAETQYF. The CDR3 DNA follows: TGTGCCAGCAAGGACAGGGAGGCAGAGACCCAGTACTTC.

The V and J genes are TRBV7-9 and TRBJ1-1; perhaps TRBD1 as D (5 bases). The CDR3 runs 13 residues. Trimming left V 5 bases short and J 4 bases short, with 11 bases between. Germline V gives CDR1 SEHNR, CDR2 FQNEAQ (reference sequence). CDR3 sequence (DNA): TGTGCCAGCAGCCCCGACAGCCTCACTGAAGCTTTCTTT. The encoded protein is CASSPDSLTEAFF. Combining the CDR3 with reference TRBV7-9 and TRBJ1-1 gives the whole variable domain DTGVSQNPRHKITKRGQNVTFRCDPISEHNRLYWYRQTLGQGPEFLTYFQNEAQLEKSRLLSDRFSAERPKGSFSTLEIQRTEQGDSAMYLCASSPDSLTEAFFGQGTRLTVV.

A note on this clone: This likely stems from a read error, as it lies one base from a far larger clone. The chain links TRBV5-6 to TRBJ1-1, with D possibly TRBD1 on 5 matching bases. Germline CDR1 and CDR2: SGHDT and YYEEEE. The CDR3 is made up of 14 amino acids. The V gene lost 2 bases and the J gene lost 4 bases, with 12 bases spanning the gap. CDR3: CASSFQGEGTEAFF. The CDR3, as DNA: TGTGCCAGCAGCTTCCAGGGAGAGGGCACTGAAGCTTTCTTT.

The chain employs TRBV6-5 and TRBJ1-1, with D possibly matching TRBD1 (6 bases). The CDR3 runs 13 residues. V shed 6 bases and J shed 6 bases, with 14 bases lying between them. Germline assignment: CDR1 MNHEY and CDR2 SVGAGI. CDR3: CASRRSRGAEAFF. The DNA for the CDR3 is TGTGCCAGCAGGCGGTCCAGGGGAGCTGAAGCTTTCTTT.

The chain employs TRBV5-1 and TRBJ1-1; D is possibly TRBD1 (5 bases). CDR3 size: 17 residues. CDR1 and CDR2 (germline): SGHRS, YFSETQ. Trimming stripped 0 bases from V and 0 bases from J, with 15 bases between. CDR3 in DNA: TGCGCCAGCAGCTTGGACCCAGGGTCGGTGGTGAACACTGAAGCTTTCTTT. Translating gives CASSLDPGSVVNTEAFF.

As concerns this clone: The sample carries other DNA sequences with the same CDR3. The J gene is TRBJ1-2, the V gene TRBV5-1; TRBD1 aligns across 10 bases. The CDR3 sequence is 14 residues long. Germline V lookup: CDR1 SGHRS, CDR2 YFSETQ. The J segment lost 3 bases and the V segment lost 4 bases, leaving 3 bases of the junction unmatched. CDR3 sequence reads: CASSTTGGDYGYTF. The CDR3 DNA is TGCGCCAGCAGCACGACAGGGGGCGACTATGGCTACACCTTC.

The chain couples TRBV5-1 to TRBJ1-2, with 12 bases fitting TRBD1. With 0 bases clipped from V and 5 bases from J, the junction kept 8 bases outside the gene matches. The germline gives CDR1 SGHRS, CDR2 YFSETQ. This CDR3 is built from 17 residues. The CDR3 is CASSLDRDRGRRYGYTF. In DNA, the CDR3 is TGCGCCAGCAGCTTGGACCGGGACAGGGGGCGGAGGTATGGCTACACCTTC. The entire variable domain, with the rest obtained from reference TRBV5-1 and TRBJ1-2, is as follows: KAGVTQTPRYLIKTRGQQVTLSCSPISGHRSVSWYQQTPGQGLQFLFEYFSETQRNKGNFPGRFSGRQFSNSRSEMNVSTLELGDSALYLCASSLDRDRGRRYGYTFGSGTRLTVV.

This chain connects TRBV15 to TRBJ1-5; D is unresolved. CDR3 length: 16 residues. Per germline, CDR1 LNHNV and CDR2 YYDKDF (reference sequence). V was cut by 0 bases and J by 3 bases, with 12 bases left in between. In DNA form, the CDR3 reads TGTGCCACCAGCAGAGATTTGGATAGGTCCAATCAGCCCCAGCATTTT. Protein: CATSRDLDRSNQPQHF. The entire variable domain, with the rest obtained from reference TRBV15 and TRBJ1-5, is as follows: DAMVIQNPRYQVTQFGKPVTLSCSQTLNHNVMYWYQQKSSQAPKLLFHYYDKDFNNEADTPDNFQSRRPNTSFCFLDIRSPGLGDTAMYLCATSRDLDRSNQPQHFGDGTRLSIL.